This T cell receptor (beta chain) was profiled in a study of CD8+CD57+ T cells in acquired aplastic anemia. Whole-study context: Across the sorted CD4+ and CD8+ cells, DNA amounts averaged 3.2 ug.

This clonotype came up a few times. Germline V gene sequence: CDR1 MNHEY, CDR2 SVGAGI. This CDR3 has 15 amino acids. V lost 4 bases, J lost 4 bases, and 16 bases lay in between. Patients sequenced had flow cytometry evidence of CD8+CD57+ cell expansion. Each patient carried a diagnosis of severe acquired aplastic anemia. At the time of blood sampling, patients had not yet received any therapy. Template material for TCR beta VDJ and CDR3 profiling consisted of genomic DNA. TCRdb passed the reads through MiXCR, listing each CDR3 protein once. The sample yields hundreds of thousands of distinct CDR3 sequences, more than 25% seen once.

The chain is built from TRBV6-5 and TRBJ1-2, with D unclear. Material: sorted CD4+, CD8+, or CD8+CD57+ T cells (not recorded which) from PBMCs. The sequence was obtained from a human donor with aplastic anemia. DNA for the CDR3: TGTGCCAGCAGTTCTCCGCCAGGCGGTATCTATGGCTACACCTTC. Translation gives CASSSPPGGIYGYTF.